This TCR beta chain was found in a study of blood T cell repertoires in COVID-19. Measured with immunoSEQ multiplex PCR; TCRdb has only the in-frame clones, and not every one. The top ten hold roughly 48% of the sample, which has 40,000 to 50,000 clones, about 85% seen once. The CDR3 runs to 15 residues. J was trimmed by 3 bases and V by 1 base; bases with no gene match: 0. CDR1 is SGHDN and CDR2 is FVKESK in the germline V gene. The receptor's source is an elderly woman with acute or convalescent COVID-19. The chain uses TRBV14 and TRBJ2-6; 7 bases align to TRBD2. Sequenced: peripheral blood. Here the CDR3 reads CASSQGGSGANVLTF. The CDR3 bases are TGTGCCAGCAGCCAAGGCGGGAGTGGGGCCAACGTCCTGACTTTC.